Sequencing of this T cell receptor beta chain was carried out in a study of T cell responses to AZD1222 COVID-19 vaccine. The study, taken as a whole, reports: Most donors were white British, females outnumbered males, and clonal diversity was possibly underestimated.

Concerning this clone: Its antigen is as yet unknown.

Profiling relied on immunoSEQ multiplex PCR, and the TCRdb table lists in-frame clones only, not all of them. The profile shows more than 150,000 clones, about nine tenths of them singletons. Trimming pared 4 bases from V and 0 bases from J, leaving 16 bases between. CDR1 LNHDA and CDR2 SQIVND come from the germline V gene (reference sequence). The CDR3 runs to 17 residues. The material sequenced was peripheral blood, taken on day 0 of MenACWY control vaccination. The clonotype originates from an adult in good health. The chain couples TRBV19 to TRBJ1-5; D perhaps matches TRBD1 (6 bases). CDR3 DNA: TGTGCCAGTAGTAGTACAGGGCGGGGCTCTAGCAATCAGCCCCAGCATTTT. This translates into CASSSTGRGSSNQPQHF.